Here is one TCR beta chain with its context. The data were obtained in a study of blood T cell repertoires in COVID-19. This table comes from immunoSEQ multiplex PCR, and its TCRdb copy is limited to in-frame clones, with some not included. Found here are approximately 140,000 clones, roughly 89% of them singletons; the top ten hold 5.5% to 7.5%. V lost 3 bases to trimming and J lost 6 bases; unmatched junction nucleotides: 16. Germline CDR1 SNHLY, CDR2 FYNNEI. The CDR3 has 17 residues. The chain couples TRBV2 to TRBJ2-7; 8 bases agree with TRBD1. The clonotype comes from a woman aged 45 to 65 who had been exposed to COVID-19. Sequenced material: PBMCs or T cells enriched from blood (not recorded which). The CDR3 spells CASSDLLPGQGGSEQYF. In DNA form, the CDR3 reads TGTGCCAGCAGTGATTTGTTACCTGGACAGGGCGGCAGCGAGCAGTACTTC.